These T cell receptor beta chains were read from a single sample in a study of T cell responses to AZD1222 COVID-19 vaccine. Assay used: immunoSEQ multiplex PCR; TCRdb lists only in-frame clones, some missing. The sample has some 150,000 clones, 86% seen once. Sample: peripheral blood, taken 28 days after the second AZD1222 dose. These receptor sequences come from an adult who received the AZD1222 COVID-19 vaccine. Each CDR3 is given with its conserved first and last residue. The D gene is left open where the match is weak. Size tells how often a clone was seen (once, few, many) or the class of an expanded clone, and some rows leave it out.

clone size: few
J gene: TRBJ1-2
V gene: TRBV30
D gene: .
CDR3 protein: CAWGTYGYTF
CDR3 DNA: TGTGCCTGGGGCACCTATGGCTACACCTTC

clone size: .
J gene: TRBJ2-2
V gene: TRBV5-1
D gene: TRBD2
CDR3 protein: CASSRNLGTSGTGELFF
CDR3 DNA: TGCGCCAGCAGCAGAAACCTCGGGACTAGCGGCACCGGGGAGCTGTTTTTT

clone size: once
J gene: TRBJ1-1
V gene: TRBV7-8
D gene: TRBD1
CDR3 protein: CASSSLDRTMNTEAFF
CDR3 DNA: TGTGCCAGCAGCTCTCTGGACAGGACCATGAACACTGAAGCTTTCTTT

clone size: .
J gene: TRBJ2-1
V gene: TRBV19
D gene: .
CDR3 protein: CASSVSSVNNEQFF
CDR3 DNA: TGTGCCAGTAGTGTGTCTAGCGTGAACAATGAGCAGTTCTTC

clone size: .
J gene: TRBJ1-1
V gene: TRBV20-1
D gene: .
CDR3 protein: CSALTDTEAFF
CDR3 DNA: TGCAGTGCCCTCACGGACACTGAAGCTTTCTTT

clone size: .
J gene: TRBJ1-1
V gene: TRBV18
D gene: .
CDR3 protein: CASSPQQVEAFF
CDR3 DNA: TGTGCCAGCTCACCGCAACAGGTTGAAGCTTTCTTT

clone size: few
J gene: TRBJ2-5
V gene: TRBV5-6
D gene: TRBD2
CDR3 protein: CASSLTSGGQETQYF
CDR3 DNA: TGTGCCAGCAGCTTGACTAGCGGGGGGCAAGAGACCCAGTACTTC

clone size: .
J gene: TRBJ1-3
V gene: TRBV30
D gene: .
CDR3 protein: CAWSVAGGNTIYF
CDR3 DNA: TGTGCCTGGAGTGTAGCAGGTGGAAACACCATATATTTT

clone size: .
J gene: TRBJ1-1
V gene: TRBV28
D gene: .
CDR3 protein: CASRGIQVNTEAFF
CDR3 DNA: TGTGCCAGCAGGGGAATACAAGTGAACACTGAAGCTTTCTTT

clone size: once
J gene: TRBJ1-2
V gene: TRBV28
D gene: .
CDR3 protein: CASSLRTGYTF
CDR3 DNA: TGTGCCAGCAGTTTGAGGACCGGCTACACCTTC

clone size: .
J gene: TRBJ2-7
V gene: TRBV5-1
D gene: .
CDR3 protein: CASSFYGDYEQYF
CDR3 DNA: TGCGCCAGCAGCTTCTATGGAGACTACGAGCAGTACTTC

clone size: .
J gene: TRBJ1-5
V gene: TRBV6-2/TRBV6-3
D gene: .
CDR3 protein: CASSYSGGSQPQHF
CDR3 DNA: TGTGCCAGCAGTTACTCCGGGGGTAGTCAGCCCCAGCATTTT

clone size: .
J gene: TRBJ1-1
V gene: TRBV14
D gene: .
CDR3 protein: CASSPYLQNTEAFF
CDR3 DNA: TGTGCCAGCAGTCCCTACCTACAGAACACTGAAGCTTTCTTT

clone size: .
J gene: TRBJ1-6
V gene: TRBV18
D gene: .
CDR3 protein: CASSPERDGSPLHF
CDR3 DNA: TGTGCCAGCTCACCCGAACGGGACGGGTCACCCCTCCACTTT

clone size: .
J gene: TRBJ2-1
V gene: TRBV9
D gene: TRBD2
CDR3 protein: CASSVGGIVNYEQFF
CDR3 DNA: TGTGCCAGCAGCGTCGGGGGGATTGTCAACTATGAGCAGTTCTTC

clone size: .
J gene: TRBJ2-3
V gene: TRBV2
D gene: .
CDR3 protein: CASSRQTSTDTQYF
CDR3 DNA: TGTGCCAGCAGTAGACAGACTAGCACAGATACGCAGTATTTT

clone size: .
J gene: TRBJ1-1
V gene: TRBV10-3
D gene: .
CDR3 protein: CAIRQGNTEAFF
CDR3 DNA: TGTGCCATCAGGCAGGGGAACACTGAAGCTTTCTTT

clone size: .
J gene: TRBJ2-7
V gene: TRBV24-1
D gene: .
CDR3 protein: CATSATNAYEQYF
CDR3 DNA: TGTGCCACCAGTGCGACAAACGCCTACGAGCAGTACTTC

clone size: once
J gene: TRBJ2-1
V gene: TRBV29-1
D gene: TRBD2
CDR3 protein: CSVVPLAGAYNEQFF
CDR3 DNA: TGCAGCGTAGTTCCACTAGCGGGGGCTTACAATGAGCAGTTCTTC

clone size: .
J gene: TRBJ2-7
V gene: TRBV5-1
D gene: .
CDR3 protein: CASSLGSSYEQYF
CDR3 DNA: TGCGCCAGCAGCTTGGGGTCTTCCTACGAGCAGTACTTC

clone size: .
J gene: TRBJ2-2
V gene: TRBV6-4
D gene: .
CDR3 protein: CASRTGPNTGELFF
CDR3 DNA: TGTGCCAGCAGGACAGGCCCCAACACCGGGGAGCTGTTTTTT

clone size: .
J gene: TRBJ1-2
V gene: TRBV19
D gene: .
CDR3 protein: CASSIDAGKSGYTF
CDR3 DNA: TGTGCCAGTAGTATAGATGCAGGGAAGAGCGGCTACACCTTC

clone size: .
J gene: TRBJ1-2
V gene: TRBV28
D gene: .
CDR3 protein: CASLPEGLYGYTF
CDR3 DNA: TGTGCCAGCCTCCCTGAGGGTCTCTATGGCTACACCTTC

clone size: .
J gene: TRBJ2-1
V gene: TRBV5-1
D gene: TRBD1
CDR3 protein: CASSGGTGGNEQFF
CDR3 DNA: TGCGCCAGCAGCGGGGGGACAGGGGGCAATGAGCAGTTCTTC

clone size: .
J gene: TRBJ2-6
V gene: TRBV24-1
D gene: .
CDR3 protein: CATSDSRTGANVLTF
CDR3 DNA: TGTGCCACCAGTGATTCCAGGACGGGGGCCAACGTCCTGACTTTC

clone size: .
J gene: TRBJ2-5
V gene: TRBV7-7
D gene: TRBD2
CDR3 protein: CASSLTSGGRETQYF
CDR3 DNA: TGTGCCAGCAGCTTAACTAGCGGGGGGCGGGAGACCCAGTACTTC

clone size: .
J gene: TRBJ2-7
V gene: TRBV2
D gene: .
CDR3 protein: CASSGDPTYEQYF
CDR3 DNA: TGTGCCAGCAGTGGGGACCCCACCTACGAGCAGTACTTC

clone size: .
J gene: TRBJ1-5
V gene: TRBV5-6
D gene: .
CDR3 protein: CASSALGGNQPQHF
CDR3 DNA: TGTGCCAGCAGCGCTCTAGGTGGCAATCAGCCCCAGCATTTT

clone size: few
J gene: TRBJ2-7
V gene: TRBV5-4
D gene: TRBD1
CDR3 protein: CASSFARQGYYEQYF
CDR3 DNA: TGTGCCAGCAGCTTCGCCAGACAGGGATACTACGAGCAGTACTTC

clone size: .
J gene: TRBJ1-1
V gene: TRBV6-5
D gene: TRBD1
CDR3 protein: CASSYGTQGPTEAFF
CDR3 DNA: TGTGCCAGCAGTTACGGAACACAGGGGCCCACTGAAGCTTTCTTT

clone size: .
J gene: TRBJ2-7
V gene: TRBV30
D gene: .
CDR3 protein: CAWSSPPEKHEQYF
CDR3 DNA: TGTGCCTGGAGTTCCCCTCCCGAAAAGCACGAGCAGTACTTC

clone size: .
J gene: TRBJ2-3
V gene: TRBV11-2
D gene: TRBD2
CDR3 protein: CASSEGTSGGLTDTQYF
CDR3 DNA: TGTGCCAGCAGCGAGGGGACTAGCGGGGGCCTAACAGATACGCAGTATTTT

clone size: .
J gene: TRBJ1-1
V gene: TRBV3-1/TRBV3-2
D gene: TRBD1
CDR3 protein: CASSPGQGISWTEAFF
CDR3 DNA: TGTGCCAGCAGCCCAGGACAGGGTATATCGTGGACTGAAGCTTTCTTT

clone size: .
J gene: TRBJ1-1
V gene: TRBV5-1
D gene: .
CDR3 protein: CASSRGMAEAFF
CDR3 DNA: TGCGCCAGCAGCCGGGGCATGGCTGAAGCTTTCTTT

clone size: .
J gene: TRBJ1-1
V gene: TRBV6-1
D gene: .
CDR3 protein: CASSEAAPGEMTIDTEAFF
CDR3 DNA: TGTGCCAGCAGTGAAGCGGCCCCAGGGGAAATGACAATCGACACTGAAGCTTTCTTT

clone size: .
J gene: TRBJ1-2
V gene: TRBV25-1
D gene: .
CDR3 protein: CASSESRITDRFRDGYTF
CDR3 DNA: TGTGCCAGCAGTGAATCGAGGATTACAGATCGCTTTCGGGATGGCTACACCTTC